Listed here are 20 T cell receptor beta chains from one sample, sequenced in a study of blood T cells in healthy people across ages. Next came a second PCR, run for about 7 to 12 cycles, which used a sample-barcoded 5' primer along with a J-beta primer mix. TCRdb reanalysed the 5' RACE reads using MiXCR and keeps one entry per CDR3 protein. The sample consists of about 640,000 distinct CDR3 sequences, under 70% of them appearing once. Sequenced sample: blood. The source is a man aged 60 to 75 in good health.

The V call is TRBV6-1, the J call TRBJ2-5; D may be TRBD1 (5 bases). The germline V gene encodes CDR1 MNHNS and CDR2 SASEGT. Deletions cut 7 bases from V and 3 bases from J, with 15 bases between. This CDR3 is built from 14 residues. The CDR3 loop is CASTTGSVEETQYF. The CDR3 DNA reads TGTGCCAGCACCACAGGATCGGTGGAAGAGACCCAGTACTTC.

The chain links TRBV12-3 or TRBV12-4 to TRBJ2-5, with 8 bases lining up with TRBD1. There are 15 residues in the CDR3. V lost 2 bases to trimming and J lost 1 base; unmatched junction nucleotides: 3. This CDR3 reads CASSLNGQGQETQYF. The DNA of the CDR3 is TGTGCCAGCAGTTTAAACGGACAGGGCCAAGAGACCCAGTACTTC.

This clonotype was seen more than once but under ten times. The chain joins TRBV6-6 to TRBJ2-5; TRBD1 is a possible D gene (6 bases). V lost 6 bases to trimming and J lost 2 bases, with 16 bases between them. Germline V CDR1 and CDR2: MNHNY, SVGAGI (reference sequence). CDR3 size: 15 residues. The CDR3 spells CASSDSPGTQETQYF. CDR3 nucleotide sequence: TGTGCCAGCAGCGACTCCCCAGGGACACAAGAGACCCAGTACTTC.

V gene TRBV10-3 combines with J gene TRBJ1-4, with D uncertain. V was clipped by 6 bases and J by 2 bases, with 13 bases between them. Germline CDR1 ENHRY, CDR2 SYGVKD. The CDR3 is made up of 15 amino acids. CDR3 residues: CAIRSGGGTNEKLFF. CDR3 DNA: TGTGCCATCAGGTCGGGAGGAGGTACTAATGAAAAACTGTTTTTT.

Many counts were recorded for this clonotype. The chain is built from TRBV12-3 or TRBV12-4 and TRBJ1-5; D gene uncertain. The CDR3 is made up of 14 amino acids. Trimming pared 8 bases from V and 0 bases from J, leaving 11 bases between. CDR3 in DNA: TGTGCCAGCTCGATAGGGAATAGCAATCAGCCCCAGCATTTT. It encodes CASSIGNSNQPQHF.

The rearrangement joins TRBV20-1 to TRBJ2-3, with TRBD2 identical over 7 bases. Germline loops: CDR1 DFQATT, CDR2 SNEGSKA (reference sequence). This CDR3 is built from 14 residues. V was clipped by 2 bases and J by 2 bases; unmatched bases: 4. This CDR3 reads CSARKAGVTDTQYF. For the CDR3, the DNA is TGCAGTGCTAGAAAGGCGGGGGTCACAGATACGCAGTATTTT.

The J gene is TRBJ1-6, the V gene TRBV10-3; D possibly corresponds to TRBD1 (5 bases). The CDR3 length is 14 residues. V lost 2 bases to trimming and J lost 10 bases, with 12 bases between them. Germline CDR1 is ENHRY and CDR2 is SYGVKD. The CDR3: CAISEGTVKSPLHF. The CDR3 nucleotides read TGTGCCATCAGTGAGGGGACTGTCAAATCACCCCTCCACTTT.

This clonotype has only a few counts. This chain connects TRBV15 to TRBJ2-1, with D perhaps TRBD2 (6 bases). This CDR3 has 15 amino acids. CDR1 and CDR2 from the germline V gene are LNHNV and YYDKDF (reference sequence). The germline V and J ends were trimmed by 6 bases and 6 bases, with 18 bases remaining between them. The CDR3 loop is CATRLGSSVSNEQFF. CDR3 bases: TGTGCCACCAGGTTGGGATCTAGCGTATCCAATGAGCAGTTCTTC.

This clonotype was detected only a few times. V usage is TRBV3-1 and J usage is TRBJ1-2; D unclear. In germline, CDR1 is LGHDT, CDR2 YNNKEL (reference sequence). This CDR3 is 13 amino acids long. V was trimmed by 8 bases and J by 2 bases, leaving 12 bases between them. Here the CDR3 reads CASSPTENYGYTF. Here the CDR3 DNA reads TGTGCCAGCTCACCCACAGAGAACTATGGCTACACCTTC.

This clonotype was recorded a few times. V is TRBV14 and J is TRBJ2-4; D is possibly TRBD2 (6 bases). The V and J ends lost 1 base and 5 bases respectively, with 15 bases between them. The CDR3 has 16 residues. The germline CDR1 and CDR2 sequences are SGHDN and FVKESK. In nucleotides, the CDR3 is TGTGCCAGCAGCCAAGCGGCGGGGAGACACGAAAACATTCAGTACTTC. Protein sequence: CASSQAAGRHENIQYF.

The chain has TRBV12-3 or TRBV12-4 and TRBJ1-4, with D tentatively TRBD1 (5 bases). The CDR3 spans 14 residues. Trimming pared 8 bases from V and 0 bases from J, leaving 10 bases between. The CDR3, as DNA: TGTGCCAGCTCTCGGGGGGCAACTAATGAAAAACTGTTTTTT. Its protein is CASSRGATNEKLFF.

The chain recombines TRBV12-3 or TRBV12-4 with TRBJ2-7; 7 nucleotides line up with TRBD2. V trimming: 4 bases; J trimming: 5 bases; junction bases outside the gene matches: 8. This CDR3 has 14 residues. The CDR3 protein is CASSSGEGNHEQYF. DNA for the CDR3: TGTGCCAGCAGTTCGGGGGAGGGAAACCACGAGCAGTACTTC.

This clonotype was observed at least ten times. The chain links TRBV29-1 to TRBJ2-5; TRBD2 matches 10 bases. The CDR3 length is 13 residues. The germline V gene encodes CDR1 SQVTM and CDR2 ANQGSEA. V lost 7 bases to trimming and J lost 7 bases; unmatched junction nucleotides: 9. The CDR3 region is CSGATSGDGTQYF. CDR3 nucleotides: TGCAGCGGTGCAACTAGCGGGGATGGGACCCAGTACTTC.

This clonotype has only a few counts. The chain links TRBV4-2 to TRBJ2-1; D is uncertain. Per the germline V gene, CDR1 is LGHNA and CDR2 is YNFKEQ. V was pared by 0 bases and J by 12 bases, with 12 bases between. CDR3 length: 13 residues. The CDR3 here is CASSQEKGRRQFF. The CDR3 nucleotides read TGTGCCAGCAGCCAAGAGAAGGGCCGGAGGCAGTTCTTC.

This sequence joins TRBV21-1 and TRBJ2-7. TRBV21-1 is annotated as a pseudogene. The CDR3 runs to 16 residues. The CDR3 is CASSKAMAGGSYEQYF. The CDR3 DNA follows: TGTGCCAGCAGCAAAGCGATGGCAGGGGGCTCCTACGAGCAGTACTTC.

The V and J genes are TRBV5-1 and TRBJ1-1; 10 bases line up with TRBD1. V lost 5 bases, J lost 4 bases, and 5 bases stayed unmatched. This CDR3 is 14 amino acids long. Germline V lookup: CDR1 SGHRS, CDR2 YFSETQ. The CDR3 protein is CASSLGTGATEAFF. CDR3 DNA sequence: TGCGCCAGCAGTCTGGGGACAGGGGCCACTGAAGCTTTCTTT.

The chain is built from TRBV6-1 and TRBJ2-7, with TRBD2 matching 9 bases. The CDR3 totals 14 residues. Germline V gene lookup returns CDR1 MNHNS and CDR2 SASEGT. Losses at the gene ends were 7 bases for V and 2 bases for J; bases not matched to a gene: 6. CDR3 sequence: CASKGLASAYEQYF. The CDR3 DNA reads TGTGCCAGCAAAGGACTAGCGTCTGCCTACGAGCAGTACTTC.

The rearrangement joins TRBV5-1 to TRBJ1-2; TRBD1 agrees at 7 bases. The V gene end was trimmed by 0 bases and the J gene end by 9 bases; junction bases not matched to a gene: 14. Germline V gene sequence: CDR1 SGHRS, CDR2 YFSETQ. The CDR3 spans 16 residues. The CDR3 sequence: CASSLEGAGLLSRYTF. DNA of the CDR3: TGCGCCAGCAGCTTGGAGGGGGCCGGCCTCCTAAGTCGCTACACCTTC.

The chain is built from TRBV20-1 and TRBJ2-1; possible D gene TRBD1, 5 bases. Trimming pared 3 bases from V and 6 bases from J, leaving 15 bases between. The CDR3 contains 14 residues. Germline V lookup: CDR1 DFQATT, CDR2 SNEGSKA (reference sequence). The CDR3 nucleotides read TGCAGTGCTAGGGGCAGGGCCCTTTCCAATGAGCAGTTCTTC. Amino acids: CSARGRALSNEQFF.

The V call is TRBV3-1, the J call TRBJ1-2; maybe TRBD1 (6 bases). V was shortened by 0 bases and J by 3 bases, with 14 bases between the two germline ends. Germline V lookup: CDR1 LGHDT, CDR2 YNNKEL (reference sequence). The CDR3 covers 16 residues. The CDR3 bases are TGTGCCAGCAGCCAAGATCTGGGGGCCCCCTACTATGGCTACACCTTC. It specifies CASSQDLGAPYYGYTF. Using reference TRBV3-1 and TRBJ1-2 for the parts outside the CDR3, the full variable domain is DTAVSQTPKYLVTQMGNDKSIKCEQNLGHDTMYWYKQDSKKFLKIMFSYNNKELIINETVPNRFSPKSPDKAHLNLHINSLELGDSAVYFCASSQDLGAPYYGYTFGSGTRLTVV.